The 2 T cell receptor beta chains given below trace back to one sample, sequenced in a study of T cell changes during pregnancy in multiple sclerosis. TCRdb's table, derived via immunoSEQ multiplex PCR, lists solely in-frame clones and lacks some. The data show more than 85,000 clones, around 93% seen once. Sequences were derived from peripheral blood, sampled in the third trimester of pregnancy. These TCRs come from a female donor in good health, enrolled as a control in a pregnancy study.

The rearrangement links TRBV4-1 to TRBJ2-6; 7 nucleotides line up with TRBD2. CDR1 MGHRA and CDR2 YSYEKL come from the germline V gene. With V trimmed by 4 bases and J by 2 bases, 2 bases remained unmatched. The length of the CDR3 is 15 residues. The chain's CDR3 is CASSLGGAGANVLTF. The CDR3 DNA sequence: TGCGCCAGCAGCCTGGGAGGGGCTGGGGCCAACGTCCTGACTTTC.

The count of this clone is one. The gene calls are TRBV25-1 and TRBJ1-3; no clear D. The germline V and J ends were trimmed by 7 bases and 0 bases, with 7 bases remaining between them. The germline CDR1 and CDR2 sequences are MGHDK and SYGVNS. This CDR3 spans 13 amino acids. In DNA form, the CDR3 reads TGTGCCAGCACTGCGTACTCTGGAAACACCATATATTTT. This encodes CASTAYSGNTIYF.